What follows is one TCR beta chain and its context. Method: immunoSEQ multiplex PCR; TCRdb's copy keeps in-frame clones and lacks some. The sample records some 74,000 clones, roughly 80% being singletons. CDR1 and CDR2 (germline): SGHAT, FQNNGV. V dropped 1 base and J dropped 4; count of bases not matched to a gene: 7. The CDR3 length is 15 residues. These data come from a study of blood T cell repertoires in COVID-19. The sequencing input was peripheral blood. The V and J genes are TRBV11-2 and TRBJ2-7; TRBD2 agrees at 7 bases. The clonotype was recovered from a woman over 75 with active or convalescent COVID-19. DNA of the CDR3: TGTGCCAGCAGCTTAGTAAGGACTAGTTTGTACGAGCAGTACTTC. Residues: CASSLVRTSLYEQYF. The full variable domain, its missing parts supplied by reference TRBV11-2 and TRBJ2-7, is EAGVAQSPRYKIIEKRQSVAFWCNPISGHATLYWYQQILGQGPKLLIQFQNNGVVDDSQLPKDRFSAERLKGVDSTLKIQPAKLEDSAVYLCASSLVRTSLYEQYFGPGTRLTVT.